Below, 5 T cell receptor beta chains from the same sample are listed, as sequenced in a study of shared clonotypes between healthy human individuals. Only in-frame clones appear in the TCRdb table, and some are missing; sequencing was by immunoSEQ multiplex PCR. The sample lists more than 550,000 clones, roughly 87% occurring once. Material for sequencing was memory CD8+ T cells from PBMCs. The subset denotes: CD45RO+ cells pooled with CCR7-negative TemRA cells. The origin of the receptors is a young man in good health. Some clones in this sample may be carry-over from other donors' samples.

The chain recombines TRBV7-9 with TRBJ2-1; maybe TRBD2 (5 bases). Deletions cut 1 base from V and 8 bases from J, with 12 bases between. Germline CDR1 reads SEHNR; CDR2 reads FQNEAQ (reference sequence). The CDR3 extends over 14 amino acids. CDR3 amino acids: CASSLGSGIDEQFF. In DNA form, the CDR3 reads TGTGCCAGCAGCTTAGGGTCGGGGATCGATGAGCAGTTCTTC.

The chain carries TRBV15 and TRBJ2-3; 9 positions match TRBD2. The V gene end was trimmed by 1 base and the J gene end by 0 bases; junction bases not matched to a gene: 8. CDR1 is LNHNV and CDR2 is YYDKDF in the germline V gene (reference sequence). The CDR3 is made up of 18 amino acids. This chain's CDR3 is CATSRAWATSGSTDTQYF. The CDR3 region has the DNA TGTGCCACCAGCAGAGCATGGGCGACTAGCGGTAGCACAGATACGCAGTATTTT.

This chain connects TRBV27 to TRBJ2-1; TRBD2 aligns across 13 bases. The germline V gene encodes CDR1 MNHEY and CDR2 SMNVEV (reference sequence). The CDR3 covers 17 residues. The trim removed 5 bases at V and 5 bases at J, leaving 9 bases unmatched. In DNA, the CDR3 is TGTGCCAGCAGTCGGACTCGCGGGACTAGCGGGAACAATGAGCAGTTCTTC. This translates into CASSRTRGTSGNNEQFF.

This clone has only a few counts. Other DNA sequences from this sample encode an identical CDR3 as well. The chain couples TRBV7-9 to TRBJ2-3, with 12 bases matching TRBD1. CDR1 is SEHNR and CDR2 is FQNEAQ in the germline V gene (reference sequence). V lost 5 bases, J lost 4 bases, and 1 base stayed unmatched. The CDR3 is 14 residues long. The DNA for the CDR3 is TGTGCCAGCAGCCGGGACAGGGGGCCAGATACGCAGTATTTT. It yields the protein CASSRDRGPDTQYF.

The V gene is TRBV5-4, the J gene TRBJ2-1, with no clear D. The V end lost 0 bases, the J end lost 0 bases, and 16 bases lay between the germline ends. The CDR3 is 18 residues long. Germline V gives CDR1 SGHNT, CDR2 YYREEE (reference sequence). CDR3 amino acids: CASSLAPGHPSSYNEQFF. CDR3 DNA sequence: TGTGCCAGCAGCTTGGCTCCGGGCCACCCCAGCTCCTACAATGAGCAGTTCTTC.